The 24 T cell receptor beta chains given below trace back to one sample, sequenced in a study of blood T cell repertoires in COVID-19. Sequencing used immunoSEQ multiplex PCR; TCRdb keeps in-frame clones, though not all of them. The table has over 150,000 clones, 90% seen once. The sample was peripheral blood. These receptors came from a man over 45 with acute or convalescent COVID-19.

The rearrangement uses TRBV7-2 and TRBJ1-1, with TRBD1 identical over 7 bases. Germline-derived CDR1 and CDR2 are SGHTA and FQGNSA. The V segment lost 0 bases and the J segment 4 bases; nucleotides outside the gene matches: 2. CDR3 length equals 14 residues. The CDR3 sequence is CASSLAGGPTEAFF. The DNA of the CDR3 is TGTGCCAGCAGCTTAGCAGGGGGCCCCACTGAAGCTTTCTTT.

This chain joins TRBV7-9 and TRBJ2-1; 8 nucleotides match TRBD2. Germline V gene sequence: CDR1 SEHNR, CDR2 FQNEAQ (reference sequence). V lost 3 bases to trimming and J lost 2 bases; unmatched junction nucleotides: 6. This CDR3 contains 16 residues. CDR3 in DNA: TGTGCCAGCAGCTTGATATCGGGACTAGCCTACAATGAGCAGTTCTTC. This codes for CASSLISGLAYNEQFF.

The V gene is TRBV6-6, the J gene TRBJ2-3, with 11 bases matching TRBD2. Germline CDR1 MNHNY, CDR2 SVGAGI (reference sequence). The CDR3 is made up of 16 amino acids. The trim removed 5 bases at V and 1 base at J, leaving 5 bases unmatched. The CDR3 sequence: CASSLNSGGGTDTQYF. The CDR3 nucleotides are TGTGCCAGCAGTCTAAATAGCGGGGGGGGCACAGATACGCAGTATTTT.

The count of this clone is one. This chain links TRBV11-2 with TRBJ1-1; D not resolved. Trimming left V 3 bases short and J 0 bases short, with 8 bases between. Germline CDR1 is SGHAT and CDR2 is FQNNGV. The CDR3 loop spans 14 amino acids. CDR3 protein: CASSLGVLNTEAFF. DNA of the CDR3: TGTGCCAGCAGCTTGGGCGTCTTGAACACTGAAGCTTTCTTT.

The chain's CDR3 is CASSVESGRGPTEAFF. The CDR3 DNA follows: TGTGCCAGCAGCGTAGAGTCAGGCAGGGGGCCCACTGAAGCTTTCTTT. The gene calls are TRBV9 and TRBJ1-1; 8 nucleotides align to TRBD1. Trimming at V came to 0 bases and at J to 4 bases, leaving 8 bases not matched to a gene. Germline loops: CDR1 SGDLS, CDR2 YYNGEE. This CDR3 is built from 16 residues.

The CDR3 loop is CASSNSGSTYTQYF. In DNA form, the CDR3 reads TGTGCCAGTAGTAACTCCGGGAGTACCTATACGCAGTATTTT. This sequence joins TRBV19 and TRBJ2-3; D possibly corresponds to TRBD2 (6 bases). Trimming removed 4 bases at V and 7 bases at J, with 15 bases between. Germline assignment: CDR1 LNHDA and CDR2 SQIVND (reference sequence). The CDR3 totals 14 residues.

Regarding this clone: Other DNA sequences of this sample code for an identical CDR3. This chain uses TRBV19 with TRBJ1-5, with 7 positions matching TRBD1. Trimming removed 5 bases from V and 2 bases from J; junction bases left unmatched: 3. CDR3 length equals 14 residues. Germline-derived CDR1 and CDR2 are LNHDA and SQIVND (reference sequence). Here the CDR3 reads CASSETGGNQPQHF. Here the CDR3 DNA reads TGTGCCAGTAGTGAAACAGGGGGCAATCAGCCCCAGCATTTT.

The V gene is TRBV7-2, the J gene TRBJ2-7, with 8 bases that match TRBD1. This CDR3 is built from 15 residues. Germline V gene data show CDR1 as SGHTA and CDR2 as FQGNSA. V shed 3 bases, J shed 3 bases, and the junction held 7 bases outside the gene matches. CDR3 residues: CASSLSGTGFYEQYF. The CDR3 DNA follows: TGTGCCAGCAGCTTGTCCGGGACAGGTTTCTACGAGCAGTACTTC.

J is TRBJ2-5 and V is TRBV6-2 or TRBV6-3; 7 nucleotides match TRBD1. Unmatched junction bases numbered 17, after V lost 5 bases and J lost 5 bases. This CDR3 is 17 amino acids long. Looked up from germline, CDR1 is MNHEY and CDR2 is SVGEGT. The CDR3 reads CASSLGAGGDIVETQYF. The CDR3 nucleotides read TGTGCCAGCAGTCTGGGGGCAGGGGGTGATATAGTGGAGACCCAGTACTTC.

The chain links TRBV2 to TRBJ1-2; 10 bases agree with TRBD1. Germline-derived CDR1 and CDR2 are SNHLY and FYNNEI. J lost 3 bases, V lost 4 bases, and 17 bases had no gene match. CDR3 length: 19 amino acids. The CDR3 loop reads CASSGPHGTGAQGDYGYTF. The CDR3 bases are TGTGCCAGCAGTGGGCCTCATGGGACAGGGGCTCAAGGGGACTATGGCTACACCTTC.

The chain combines TRBV3-1 (or the pseudogene TRBV3-2) with TRBJ2-2; TRBD2 might be the D (5 bases). From germline, CDR1 is LGHDT and CDR2 YNNKEL (reference sequence). V was clipped by 7 bases and J by 1 base, with 16 bases between them. The CDR3 consists of 16 residues. The chain's CDR3 is CASTPSAAGNTGELFF. The CDR3, as DNA: TGTGCCAGCACCCCGTCCGCCGCGGGGAACACCGGGGAGCTGTTTTTT.

This chain uses TRBV2 with TRBJ2-7, with a possible D match to TRBD2 (6 bases). Trimming took off 8 bases at V and 3 bases at J, with 14 bases between the two ends. CDR1 SNHLY and CDR2 FYNNEI come from the germline V gene. The CDR3 has 13 residues. The CDR3, as DNA: TGTGCCAGCGCTGGGACTGGAAACTACGAGCAGTACTTC. It codes for CASAGTGNYEQYF.

This chain uses TRBV15 with TRBJ1-2; 8 nucleotides align to TRBD1. With 0 bases clipped from V and 8 bases from J, the junction kept 11 bases outside the gene matches. The CDR3 has 16 amino acids. Germline-derived CDR1 and CDR2 are LNHNV and YYDKDF (reference sequence). The CDR3, as DNA: TGTGCCACCAGCAGAGATCGGGCGGGGACAGGTTTAGGCTACACCTTC. The encoded protein is CATSRDRAGTGLGYTF.

This chain uses TRBV18 with TRBJ2-3; TRBD2 matches 12 bases. CDR3 length equals 16 residues. CDR1 is KGHSH, CDR2 LQKENI, per germline. The junction had 3 bases not matched to a gene; V was cut back by 1 base and J by 4 bases. CDR3 loop: CASSPQGLAGSDTQYF. The CDR3 DNA is TGTGCCAGCTCACCACAGGGACTAGCGGGTTCAGATACGCAGTATTTT.

The chain joins TRBV5-1 to TRBJ2-6, with D uncertain. Per germline, CDR1 SGHRS and CDR2 YFSETQ. Trimming removed 0 bases from V and 1 base from J, with 8 bases in between. This CDR3 spans 16 amino acids. CDR3 region: CASSLVMASGANVLTF. CDR3 bases: TGCGCCAGCAGCTTGGTTATGGCATCTGGGGCCAACGTCCTGACTTTC. Full variable domain (remainder filled in from reference TRBV5-1 and TRBJ2-6): KAGVTQTPRYLIKTRGQQVTLSCSPISGHRSVSWYQQTPGQGLQFLFEYFSETQRNKGNFPGRFSGRQFSNSRSEMNVSTLELGDSALYLCASSLVMASGANVLTFGAGSRLTVL.

The chain uses TRBV28 and TRBJ1-5; possible D gene TRBD1, 6 bases. V dropped 8 bases and J dropped 4 bases, with 15 bases sitting between them. The germline V gene has CDR1 MDHEN and CDR2 SYDVKM. The CDR3 spans 14 residues. The CDR3 DNA reads TGTGCCAGCGGGCGGGGGGGCAGGAATCAGCCCCAGCATTTT. It is translated as CASGRGGRNQPQHF.

V gene TRBV3-1 (or the pseudogene TRBV3-2) combines with J gene TRBJ2-1, with D maybe TRBD2 (7 bases). CDR1 is LGHDT and CDR2 is YNNKEL in the germline V gene (reference sequence). The CDR3 totals 14 residues. The V end was cut by 3 bases, the J end by 9 bases, with 15 bases between. The CDR3 nucleotides read TGTGCCAGCAGCCACCACAGGGAGGGCAGTGAGCAGTTCTTC. It translates to CASSHHREGSEQFF.

The CDR3 bases are TGTGCCAGCAGTGAAATGACTAGCGGCTCATACAATGAGCAGTTCTTC. Translating gives CASSEMTSGSYNEQFF. The chain recombines TRBV6-1 with TRBJ2-1, with 9 positions matching TRBD2. The CDR3 is 16 residues long. V trimming: 2 bases; J trimming: 4 bases; junction bases outside the gene matches: 6. CDR1 MNHNS and CDR2 SASEGT come from the germline V gene.

V usage is TRBV28 and J usage is TRBJ1-5; 10 bases map to TRBD1. The CDR3 has 14 residues. Germline CDR1 MDHEN, CDR2 SYDVKM. The junction had 6 bases not matched to a gene; V was cut back by 7 bases and J by 6 bases. CDR3 bases: TGTGCCAGCAAGGCCGGGACAGGGGTTCAGCCCCAGCATTTT. Encoded protein: CASKAGTGVQPQHF.

This chain links TRBV6-5 with TRBJ2-1; TRBD2 is a possible D gene (6 bases). Per germline, CDR1 MNHEY and CDR2 SVGAGI. Trimming took off 2 bases at V and 9 bases at J, with 20 bases between the two ends. This CDR3 contains 16 residues. CDR3 coding DNA: TGTGCCAGCAGTTACAATACAAAGACTAGGACCGGTGAGCAGTTCTTC. Its translation: CASSYNTKTRTGEQFF.

The V and J genes are TRBV5-1 and TRBJ1-1; unclear D gene. Trimming stripped 0 bases from V and 1 base from J, with 13 bases between. The CDR3 runs 16 residues. CDR1 and CDR2 from the germline V gene are SGHRS and YFSETQ. CDR3 coding DNA: TGCGCCAGCAGCTTGGTGGTTTTGGGAGGGAACACTGAAGCTTTCTTT. Protein product: CASSLVVLGGNTEAFF. Using reference TRBV5-1 and TRBJ1-1 for the parts outside the CDR3, the full variable domain is KAGVTQTPRYLIKTRGQQVTLSCSPISGHRSVSWYQQTPGQGLQFLFEYFSETQRNKGNFPGRFSGRQFSNSRSEMNVSTLELGDSALYLCASSLVVLGGNTEAFFGQGTRLTVV.

CDR3 nucleotides: TGTGCCAGCATCGGCCGGGACAGGCTGAACACTGAAGCTTTCTTT. It specifies CASIGRDRLNTEAFF. The chain has TRBV5-6 and TRBJ1-1, with 8 bases fitting TRBD1. V dropped 6 bases and J dropped 0; count of bases not matched to a gene: 7. This CDR3 contains 15 residues. In germline, CDR1 is SGHDT, CDR2 YYEEEE.

The chain carries TRBV29-1 and TRBJ2-5; TRBD1 matches 11 bases. The CDR3 length is 13 residues. With 1 base clipped from V and 5 bases from J, the junction kept 0 bases outside the gene matches. Germline assignment: CDR1 SQVTM and CDR2 ANQGSEA. The CDR3 sequence is CSVEGDRGETQYF. As DNA, the CDR3 is TGCAGCGTTGAAGGGGACAGGGGGGAGACCCAGTACTTC.

The chain employs TRBV5-5 and TRBJ2-1, with 7 positions matching TRBD1. Germline lookup yields CDR1 SGHKS and CDR2 YYEKEE (reference sequence). The CDR3 runs 14 residues. The junction had 7 bases not matched to a gene; V was cut back by 4 bases and J by 6 bases. The CDR3 nucleotides are TGTGCCAGCAGCCCCCAAGGGACAGCCAATGAGCAGTTCTTC. Residues: CASSPQGTANEQFF.